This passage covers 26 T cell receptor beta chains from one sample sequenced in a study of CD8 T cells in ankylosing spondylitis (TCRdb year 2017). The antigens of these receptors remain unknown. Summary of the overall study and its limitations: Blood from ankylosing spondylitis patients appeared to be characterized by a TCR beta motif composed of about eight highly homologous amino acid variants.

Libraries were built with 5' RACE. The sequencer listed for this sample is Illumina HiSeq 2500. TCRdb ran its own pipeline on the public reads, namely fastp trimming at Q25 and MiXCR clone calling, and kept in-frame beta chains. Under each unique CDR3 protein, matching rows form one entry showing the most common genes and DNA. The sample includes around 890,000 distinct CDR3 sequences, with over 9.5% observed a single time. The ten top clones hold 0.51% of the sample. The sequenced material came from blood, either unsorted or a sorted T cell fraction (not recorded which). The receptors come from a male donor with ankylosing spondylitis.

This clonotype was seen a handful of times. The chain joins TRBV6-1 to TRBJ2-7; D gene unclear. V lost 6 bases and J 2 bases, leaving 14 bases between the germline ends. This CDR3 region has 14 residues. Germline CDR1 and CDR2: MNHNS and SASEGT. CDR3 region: CASSPFGQAYEQYF. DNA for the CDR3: TGTGCCAGCAGCCCCTTCGGCCAGGCCTACGAGCAGTACTTC.

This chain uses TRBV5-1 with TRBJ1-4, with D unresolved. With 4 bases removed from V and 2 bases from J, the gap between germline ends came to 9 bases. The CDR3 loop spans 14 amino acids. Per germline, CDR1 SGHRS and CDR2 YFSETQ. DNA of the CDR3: TGCGCCAGCAGCCAATATACGACTAATGAAAAACTGTTTTTT. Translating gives CASSQYTTNEKLFF.

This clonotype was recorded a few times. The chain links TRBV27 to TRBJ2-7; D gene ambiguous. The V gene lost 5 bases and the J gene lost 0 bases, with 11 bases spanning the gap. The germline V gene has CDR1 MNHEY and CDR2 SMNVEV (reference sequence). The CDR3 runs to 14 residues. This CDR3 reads CASSDGVRSYEQYF. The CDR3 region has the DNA TGTGCCAGCAGTGATGGGGTGCGCTCCTACGAGCAGTACTTC.

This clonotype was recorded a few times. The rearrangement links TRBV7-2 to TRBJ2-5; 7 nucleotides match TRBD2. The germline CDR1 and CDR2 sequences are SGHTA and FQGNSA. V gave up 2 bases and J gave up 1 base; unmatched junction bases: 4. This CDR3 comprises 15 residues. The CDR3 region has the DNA TGTGCCAGCAGCTTAAACCTAGCGGTCCAAGAGACCCAGTACTTC. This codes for CASSLNLAVQETQYF. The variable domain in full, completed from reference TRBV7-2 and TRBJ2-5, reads GAGVSQSPSNKVTEKGKDVELRCDPISGHTALYWYRQSLGQGLEFLIYFQGNSAPDKSGLPSDRFSAERTGGSVSTLTIQRTQQEDSAVYLCASSLNLAVQETQYFGPGTRLLVL.

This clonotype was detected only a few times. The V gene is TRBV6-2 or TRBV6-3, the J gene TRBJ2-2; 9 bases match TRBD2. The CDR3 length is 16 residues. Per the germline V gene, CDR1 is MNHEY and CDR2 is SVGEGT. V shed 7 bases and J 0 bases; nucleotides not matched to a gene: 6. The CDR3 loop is CASIERGATNTGELFF. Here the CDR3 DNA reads TGTGCCAGCATTGAGCGGGGGGCGACGAACACCGGGGAGCTGTTTTTT.

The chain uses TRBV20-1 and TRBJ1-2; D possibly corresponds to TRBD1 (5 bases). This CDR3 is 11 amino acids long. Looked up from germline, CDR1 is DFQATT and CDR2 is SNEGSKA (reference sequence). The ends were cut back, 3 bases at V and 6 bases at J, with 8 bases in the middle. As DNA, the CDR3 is TGCAGTGCTAGCCTGGGGCATGGCTACACCTTC. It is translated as CSASLGHGYTF.

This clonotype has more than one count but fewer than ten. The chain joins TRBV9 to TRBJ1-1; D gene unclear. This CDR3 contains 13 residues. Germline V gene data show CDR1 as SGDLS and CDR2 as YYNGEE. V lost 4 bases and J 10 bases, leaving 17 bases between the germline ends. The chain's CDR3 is CASSSLGDNPAFF. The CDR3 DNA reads TGTGCCAGCAGCTCCTTAGGCGACAACCCAGCTTTCTTT.

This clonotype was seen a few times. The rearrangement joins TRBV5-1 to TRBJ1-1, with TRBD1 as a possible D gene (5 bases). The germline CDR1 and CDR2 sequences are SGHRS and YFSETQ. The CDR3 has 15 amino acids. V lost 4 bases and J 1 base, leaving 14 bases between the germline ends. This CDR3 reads CASSVSTGRNTEAFF. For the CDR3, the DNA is TGCGCCAGCAGCGTATCCACGGGACGGAACACTGAAGCTTTCTTT.

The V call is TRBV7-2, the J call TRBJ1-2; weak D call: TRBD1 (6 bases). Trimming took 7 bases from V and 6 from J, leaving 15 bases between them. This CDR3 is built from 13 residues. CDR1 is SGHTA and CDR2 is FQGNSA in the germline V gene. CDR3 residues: CASTPQGSDGYTF. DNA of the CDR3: TGTGCCAGCACCCCTCAGGGGTCTGATGGCTACACCTTC.

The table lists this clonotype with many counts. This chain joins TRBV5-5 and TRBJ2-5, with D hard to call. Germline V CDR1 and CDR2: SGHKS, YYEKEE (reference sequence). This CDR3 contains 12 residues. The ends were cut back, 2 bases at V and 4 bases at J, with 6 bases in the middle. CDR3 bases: TGTGCCAGCAGCTTTCCATCAGAGACCCAGTACTTC. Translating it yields CASSFPSETQYF. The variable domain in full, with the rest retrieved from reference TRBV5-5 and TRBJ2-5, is DAGVTQSPTHLIKTRGQQVTLRCSPISGHKSVSWYQQVLGQGPQFIFQYYEKEERGRGNFPDRFSARQFPNYSSELNVNALLLGDSALYLCASSFPSETQYFGPGTRLLVL.

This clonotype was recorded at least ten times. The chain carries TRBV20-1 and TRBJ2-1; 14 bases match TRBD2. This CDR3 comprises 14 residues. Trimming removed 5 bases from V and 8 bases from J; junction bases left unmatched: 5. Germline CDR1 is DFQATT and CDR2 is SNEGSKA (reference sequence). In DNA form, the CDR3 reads TGCAGTGCTGGGACGGGACTAGCGGGAGATGAGCAGTTCTTC. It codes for CSAGTGLAGDEQFF.

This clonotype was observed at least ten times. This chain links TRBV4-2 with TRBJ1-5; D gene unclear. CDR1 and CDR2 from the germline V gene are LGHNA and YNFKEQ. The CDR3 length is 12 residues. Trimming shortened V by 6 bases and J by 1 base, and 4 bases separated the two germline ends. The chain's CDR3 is CASRSSNQPQHF. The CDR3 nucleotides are TGTGCCAGCAGGTCAAGCAATCAGCCCCAGCATTTT.

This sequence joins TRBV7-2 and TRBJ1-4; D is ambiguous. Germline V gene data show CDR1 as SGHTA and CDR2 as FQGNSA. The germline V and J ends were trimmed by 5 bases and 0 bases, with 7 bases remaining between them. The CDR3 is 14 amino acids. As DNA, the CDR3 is TGTGCCAGCAGCATACAAGCAACTAATGAAAAACTGTTTTTT. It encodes CASSIQATNEKLFF.

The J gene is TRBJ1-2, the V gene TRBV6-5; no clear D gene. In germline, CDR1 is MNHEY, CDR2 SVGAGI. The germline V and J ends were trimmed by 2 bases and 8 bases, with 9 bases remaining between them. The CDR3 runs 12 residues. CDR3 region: CASSYVAGGYTF. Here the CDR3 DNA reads TGTGCCAGCAGTTACGTGGCTGGGGGCTACACCTTC.

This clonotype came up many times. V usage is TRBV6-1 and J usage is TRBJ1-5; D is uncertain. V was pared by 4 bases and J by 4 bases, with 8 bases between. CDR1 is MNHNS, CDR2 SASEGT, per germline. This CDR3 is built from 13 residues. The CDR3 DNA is TGTGCCAGCAGTGGACAACTAAATCAGCCCCAGCATTTT. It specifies CASSGQLNQPQHF.

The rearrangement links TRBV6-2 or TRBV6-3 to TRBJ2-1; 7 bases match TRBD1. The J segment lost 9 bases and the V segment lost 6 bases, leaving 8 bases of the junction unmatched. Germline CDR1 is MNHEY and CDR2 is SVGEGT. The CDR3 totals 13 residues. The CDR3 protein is CASRQTGLVEQFF. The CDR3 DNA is TGTGCCAGCAGACAGACAGGGTTAGTTGAGCAGTTCTTC.

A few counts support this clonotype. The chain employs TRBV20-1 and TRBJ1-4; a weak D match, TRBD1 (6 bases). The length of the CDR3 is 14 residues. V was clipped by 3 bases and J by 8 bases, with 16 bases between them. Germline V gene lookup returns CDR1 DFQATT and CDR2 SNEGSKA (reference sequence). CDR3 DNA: TGCAGTGCTAGCGGGGGACCGCAGGGGGAAAAACTGTTTTTT. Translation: CSASGGPQGEKLFF.

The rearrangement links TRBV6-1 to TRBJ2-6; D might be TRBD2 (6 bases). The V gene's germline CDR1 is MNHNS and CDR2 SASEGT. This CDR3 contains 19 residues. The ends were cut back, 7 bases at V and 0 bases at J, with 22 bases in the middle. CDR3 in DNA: TGTGCCAGCAAAGCCCCACCGGGACTCAGACTCTCTGGGGCCAACGTCCTGACTTTC. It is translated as CASKAPPGLRLSGANVLTF.

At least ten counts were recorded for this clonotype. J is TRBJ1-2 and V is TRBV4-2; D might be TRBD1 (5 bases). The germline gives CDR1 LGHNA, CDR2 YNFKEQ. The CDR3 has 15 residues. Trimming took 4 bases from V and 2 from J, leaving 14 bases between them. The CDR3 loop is CASSPGSYKNYGYTF. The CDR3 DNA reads TGTGCCAGCAGCCCAGGGAGTTATAAGAACTATGGCTACACCTTC.

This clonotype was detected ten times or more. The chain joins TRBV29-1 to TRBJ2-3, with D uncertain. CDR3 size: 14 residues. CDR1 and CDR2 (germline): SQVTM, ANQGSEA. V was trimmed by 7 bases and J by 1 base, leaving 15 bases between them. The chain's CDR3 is CSAVGRVRTDTQYF. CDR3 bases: TGCAGCGCGGTCGGACGGGTCCGCACAGATACGCAGTATTTT.

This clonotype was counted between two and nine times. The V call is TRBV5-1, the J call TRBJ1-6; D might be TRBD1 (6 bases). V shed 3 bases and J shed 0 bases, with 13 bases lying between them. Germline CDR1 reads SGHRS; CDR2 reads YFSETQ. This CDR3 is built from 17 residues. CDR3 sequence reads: CASSSGHRYSYNSPLHF. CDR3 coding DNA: TGCGCCAGCAGCTCGGGACACCGTTACTCCTATAATTCACCCCTCCACTTT.

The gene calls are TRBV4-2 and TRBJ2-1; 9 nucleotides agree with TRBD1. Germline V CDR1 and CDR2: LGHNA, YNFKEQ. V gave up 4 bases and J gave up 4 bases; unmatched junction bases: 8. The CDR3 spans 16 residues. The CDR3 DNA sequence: TGTGCCAGCAGCCTGCCCGGGACAGGGAGGTACAATGAGCAGTTCTTC. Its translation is CASSLPGTGRYNEQFF.

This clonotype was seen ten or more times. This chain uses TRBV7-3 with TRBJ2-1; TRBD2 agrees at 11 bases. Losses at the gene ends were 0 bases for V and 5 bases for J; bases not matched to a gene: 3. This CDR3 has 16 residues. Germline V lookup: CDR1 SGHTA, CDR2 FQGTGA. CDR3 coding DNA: TGTGCCAGCAGCTTAACGACTAGCGGGGATAACAATGAGCAGTTCTTC. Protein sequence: CASSLTTSGDNNEQFF.

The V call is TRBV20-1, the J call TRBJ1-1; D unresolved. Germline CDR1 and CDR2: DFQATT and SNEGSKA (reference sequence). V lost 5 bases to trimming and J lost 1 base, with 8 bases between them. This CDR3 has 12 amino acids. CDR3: CSAPDQNTEAFF. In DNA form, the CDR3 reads TGCAGTGCTCCCGACCAGAACACTGAAGCTTTCTTT.

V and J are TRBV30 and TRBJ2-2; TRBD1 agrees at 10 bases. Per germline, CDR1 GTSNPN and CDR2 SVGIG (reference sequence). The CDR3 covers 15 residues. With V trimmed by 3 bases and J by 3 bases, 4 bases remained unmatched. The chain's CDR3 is CAWSVGTGDTGELFF. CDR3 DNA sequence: TGTGCCTGGAGCGTGGGGACAGGGGACACCGGGGAGCTGTTTTTT.

The CDR3 spells CASSSAGTKSYEQYF. Written as DNA, the CDR3 is TGTGCCAGCAGTTCAGCCGGGACGAAGTCCTACGAGCAGTACTTC. V usage is TRBV6-5 and J usage is TRBJ2-7; D is possibly TRBD1 or TRBD2 (5 bases each). Germline values: CDR1 MNHEY, CDR2 SVGAGI. This CDR3 region has 15 residues. Trimming shortened V by 4 bases and J by 1 base, and 14 bases separated the two germline ends.